This T cell receptor (beta chain) was captured by sequencing in a study of OX40 agonist ivuxolimab in advanced cancers. Overall study: Hepatocellular carcinoma, melanoma, renal cell or head and neck cancer was diagnosed in the dose-escalation patients.

Study-level points and caveats: CD8+ T cells (on average) carried more expanded clones than CD4+ T cells.

In the case of this clone: The antigen is not known.

The CDR3 totals 13 residues. V lost 3 bases and J lost 6; bases outside the gene matches: 5. Germline lookup yields CDR1 SGDLS and CDR2 YYNGEE. TCRdb's copy holds only in-frame clones and misses some; the assay was immunoSEQ multiplex PCR. The sample records about 50,000 clones, 70% to 85% being singletons. The chain carries TRBV9 and TRBJ2-7; the match to TRBD1 covers 8 bases. The sample was CD4+ or CD8+ T cells sorted from blood, taken in a trial of the OX40 agonist ivuxolimab. The receptor was isolated from an adult with an advanced solid tumor such as melanoma, head and neck, liver or kidney cancer. The DNA for the CDR3 is TGTGCCAGCAGCGAGGGACAGGAGGGCGAGCAGTACTTC. Translation: CASSEGQEGEQYF. The full variable domain, in which reference TRBV9 and TRBJ2-7 provide the parts outside the CDR3, is DSGVTQTPKHLITATGQRVTLRCSPRSGDLSVYWYQQSLDQGLQFLIQYYNGEERAKGNILERFSAQQFPDLHSELNLSSLELGDSALYFCASSEGQEGEQYFGPGTRLTVT.